Described below is a single T cell receptor (beta chain) sequence and its context. The antigen is unknown. As to time point: pre-treatment sample, taken before nivolumab and TIL therapy. The tumor samples were excised metastases, mostly pleural nodules or supraclavicular lymph nodes. This sample was included in a study of TIL therapy for anti-PD-1-resistant metastatic lung cancer. V shed 2 bases and J 3 bases; nucleotides not matched to a gene: 4. This CDR3 contains 14 residues. Germline V gene data show CDR1 as SNHLY and CDR2 as FYNNEI. General study points: Many TIL product clones were absent from baseline tumor, suggesting clonal contraction. Compared with baseline intratumoral T cells, expanded TIL cultures were more clonal and less diverse (approximately 6.6% vs 31%).

The immunoSEQ assay was v3. Survey-level samples got approximately 1.8 million read pairs; deep-level samples got roughly 4.5-6 million. Assay used: immunoSEQ multiplex PCR; TCRdb lists only in-frame clones, some missing. This table has 45,000 to 60,000 clones, about three quarters appearing once. The origin of this receptor is a person aged 25-79 years with non-small cell lung cancer. The rearrangement uses TRBV2 and TRBJ2-7; 7 bases agree with TRBD1. The material sequenced was tumor tissue, taken at baseline. The CDR3 sequence is CASSEWDRDYEQYF. Written as DNA, the CDR3 is TGTGCCAGCAGTGAATGGGACAGAGACTACGAGCAGTACTTC.